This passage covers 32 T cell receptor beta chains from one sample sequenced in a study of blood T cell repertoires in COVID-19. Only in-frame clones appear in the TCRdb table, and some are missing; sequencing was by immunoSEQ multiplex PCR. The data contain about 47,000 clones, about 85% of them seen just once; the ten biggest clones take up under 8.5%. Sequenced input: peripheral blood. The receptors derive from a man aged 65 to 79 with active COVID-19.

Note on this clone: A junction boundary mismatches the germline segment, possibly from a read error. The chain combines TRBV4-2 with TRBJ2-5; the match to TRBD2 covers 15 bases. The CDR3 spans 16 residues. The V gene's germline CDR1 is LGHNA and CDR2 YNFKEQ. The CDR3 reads CTSSRTSGGVQETQYF. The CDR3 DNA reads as TGTACCAGCAGCCGGACTAGCGGGGGGGTGCAAGAGACCCAGTACTTC.

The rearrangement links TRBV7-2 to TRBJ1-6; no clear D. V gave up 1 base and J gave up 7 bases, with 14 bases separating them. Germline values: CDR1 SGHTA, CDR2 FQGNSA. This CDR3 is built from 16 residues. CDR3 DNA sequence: TGTGCCAGCAGCTTAGTGGGTCGGAGGGTAAATTCACCCCTCCACTTT. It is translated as CASSLVGRRVNSPLHF.

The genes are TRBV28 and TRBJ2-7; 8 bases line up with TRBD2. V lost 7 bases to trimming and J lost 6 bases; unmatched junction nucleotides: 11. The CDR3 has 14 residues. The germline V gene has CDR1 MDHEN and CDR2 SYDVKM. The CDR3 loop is CASIEGGGPGEQYF. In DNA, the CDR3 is TGTGCCAGCATTGAAGGCGGGGGGCCAGGCGAGCAGTACTTC. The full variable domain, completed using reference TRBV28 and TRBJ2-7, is DVKVTQSSRYLVKRTGEKVFLECVQDMDHENMFWYRQDPGLGLRLIYFSYDVKMKEKGDIPEGYSVSREKKERFSLILESASTNQTSMYLCASIEGGGPGEQYFGPGTRLTVT.

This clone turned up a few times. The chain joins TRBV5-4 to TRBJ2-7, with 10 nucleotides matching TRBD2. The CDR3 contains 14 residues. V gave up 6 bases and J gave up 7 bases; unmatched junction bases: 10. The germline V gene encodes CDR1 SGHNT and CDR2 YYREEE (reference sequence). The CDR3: CASTKTAGGPEQYF. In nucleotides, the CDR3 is TGTGCCAGCACCAAGACAGCGGGGGGGCCTGAGCAGTACTTC. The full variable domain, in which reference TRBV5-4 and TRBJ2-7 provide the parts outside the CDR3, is ETGVTQSPTHLIKTRGQQVTLRCSSQSGHNTVSWYQQALGQGPQFIFQYYREEENGRGNFPPRFSGLQFPNYSSELNVNALELDDSALYLCASTKTAGGPEQYFGPGTRLTVT.

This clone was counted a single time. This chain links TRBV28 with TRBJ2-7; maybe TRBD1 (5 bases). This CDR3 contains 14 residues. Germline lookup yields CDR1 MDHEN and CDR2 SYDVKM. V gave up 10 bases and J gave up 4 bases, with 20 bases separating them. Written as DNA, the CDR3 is TGTGCCACCCCTCCCCAGGGCAGGGTGTACGAGCAGTACTTC. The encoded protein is CATPPQGRVYEQYF.

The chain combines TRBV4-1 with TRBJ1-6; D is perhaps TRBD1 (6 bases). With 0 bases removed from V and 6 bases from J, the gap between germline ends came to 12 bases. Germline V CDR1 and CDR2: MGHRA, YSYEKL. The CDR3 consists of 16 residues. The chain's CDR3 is CASSQDGDRINSPLHF. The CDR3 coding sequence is TGCGCCAGCAGCCAAGATGGTGACAGGATTAATTCACCCCTCCACTTT.

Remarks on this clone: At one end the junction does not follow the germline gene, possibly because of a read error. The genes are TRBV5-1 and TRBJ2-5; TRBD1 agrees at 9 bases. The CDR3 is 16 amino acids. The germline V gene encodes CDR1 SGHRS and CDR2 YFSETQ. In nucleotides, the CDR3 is TGCGCCAGCAGCTTGGACTTGGGACAGGGAAGAGAGGCCCAGTACTTC. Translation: CASSLDLGQGREAQYF.

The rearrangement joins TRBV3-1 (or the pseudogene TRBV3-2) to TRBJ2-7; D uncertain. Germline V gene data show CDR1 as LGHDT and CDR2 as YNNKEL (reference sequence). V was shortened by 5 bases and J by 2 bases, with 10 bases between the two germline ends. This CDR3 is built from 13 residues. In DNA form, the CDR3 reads TGTGCCAGCAGCGCCCAGGTAACCTACGAGCAGTACTTC. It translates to CASSAQVTYEQYF.

The CDR3 sequence: CASSLGRSSGANVLTF. The DNA of the CDR3 is TGCGCCAGCAGCTTGGGAAGGAGCTCTGGGGCCAACGTCCTGACTTTC. The chain joins TRBV5-1 to TRBJ2-6; D gene ambiguous. This CDR3 has 16 residues. Deletions cut 0 bases from V and 0 bases from J, with 7 bases between. The V gene's germline CDR1 is SGHRS and CDR2 YFSETQ.

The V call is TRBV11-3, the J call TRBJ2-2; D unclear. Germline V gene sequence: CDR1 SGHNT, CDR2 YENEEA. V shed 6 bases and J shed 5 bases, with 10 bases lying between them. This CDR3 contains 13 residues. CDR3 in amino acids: CASSLSWTGELFF. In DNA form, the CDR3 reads TGTGCCAGCAGTCTTAGTTGGACCGGGGAGCTGTTTTTT.

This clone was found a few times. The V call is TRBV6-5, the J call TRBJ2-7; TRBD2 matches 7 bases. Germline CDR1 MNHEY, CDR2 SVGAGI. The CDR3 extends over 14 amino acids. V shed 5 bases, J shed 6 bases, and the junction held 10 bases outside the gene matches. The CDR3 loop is CASSPGLSNIEQYF. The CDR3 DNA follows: TGTGCCAGCAGTCCGGGACTAAGTAACATCGAGCAGTACTTC.

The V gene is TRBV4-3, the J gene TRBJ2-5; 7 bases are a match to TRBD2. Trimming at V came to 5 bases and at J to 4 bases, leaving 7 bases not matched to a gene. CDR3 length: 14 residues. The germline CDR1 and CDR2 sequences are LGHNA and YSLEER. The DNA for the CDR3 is TGCGCCAGCAGCGAATCTACGGGGGGAGAGACCCAGTACTTC. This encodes CASSESTGGETQYF.

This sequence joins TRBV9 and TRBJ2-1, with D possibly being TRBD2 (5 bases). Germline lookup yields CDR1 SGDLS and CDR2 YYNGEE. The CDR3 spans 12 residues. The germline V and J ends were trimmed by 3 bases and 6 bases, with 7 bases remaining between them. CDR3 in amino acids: CASSGAVNEQFF. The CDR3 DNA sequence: TGTGCCAGCAGCGGAGCGGTCAATGAGCAGTTCTTC.

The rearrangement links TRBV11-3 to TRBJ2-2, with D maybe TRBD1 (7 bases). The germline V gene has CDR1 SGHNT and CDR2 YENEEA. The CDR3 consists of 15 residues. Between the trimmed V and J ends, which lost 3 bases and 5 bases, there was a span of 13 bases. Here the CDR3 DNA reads TGTGCCAGCAGCTTCGACAGGGCGGGGACCGGGGAGCTGTTTTTT. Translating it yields CASSFDRAGTGELFF.

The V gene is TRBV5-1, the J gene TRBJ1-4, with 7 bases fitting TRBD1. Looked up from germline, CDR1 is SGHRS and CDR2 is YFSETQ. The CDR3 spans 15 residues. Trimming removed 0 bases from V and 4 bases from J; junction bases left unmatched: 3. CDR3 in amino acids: CASSLEGAINEKLFF. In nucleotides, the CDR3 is TGCGCCAGCAGCTTGGAGGGGGCCATTAATGAAAAACTGTTTTTT.

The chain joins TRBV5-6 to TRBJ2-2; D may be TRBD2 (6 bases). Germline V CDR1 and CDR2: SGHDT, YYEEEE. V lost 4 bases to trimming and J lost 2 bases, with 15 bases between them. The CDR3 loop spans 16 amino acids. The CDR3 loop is CASSPWTGVNTGELFF. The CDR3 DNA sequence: TGTGCCAGCAGCCCGTGGACGGGAGTTAACACCGGGGAGCTGTTTTTT.

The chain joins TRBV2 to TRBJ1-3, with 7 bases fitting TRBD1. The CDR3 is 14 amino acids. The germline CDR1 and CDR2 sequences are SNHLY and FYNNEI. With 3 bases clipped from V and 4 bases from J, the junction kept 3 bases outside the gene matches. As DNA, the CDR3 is TGTGCCAGCAGTGATCCCAGGGGGGGAAACACCATATATTTT. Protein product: CASSDPRGGNTIYF.

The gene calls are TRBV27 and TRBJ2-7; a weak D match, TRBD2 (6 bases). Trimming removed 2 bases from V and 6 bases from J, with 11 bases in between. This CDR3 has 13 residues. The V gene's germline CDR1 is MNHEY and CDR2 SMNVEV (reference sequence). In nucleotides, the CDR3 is TGTGCCAGCAGTTTACATGGGGGGAGCGAGCAGTACTTC. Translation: CASSLHGGSEQYF.

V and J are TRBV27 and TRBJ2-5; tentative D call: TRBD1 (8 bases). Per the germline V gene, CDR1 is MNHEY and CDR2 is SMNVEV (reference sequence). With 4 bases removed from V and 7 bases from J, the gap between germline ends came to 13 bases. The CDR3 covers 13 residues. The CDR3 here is CASSWTGRGTQYF. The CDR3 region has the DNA TGTGCCAGCAGTTGGACAGGGAGGGGGACCCAGTACTTC.

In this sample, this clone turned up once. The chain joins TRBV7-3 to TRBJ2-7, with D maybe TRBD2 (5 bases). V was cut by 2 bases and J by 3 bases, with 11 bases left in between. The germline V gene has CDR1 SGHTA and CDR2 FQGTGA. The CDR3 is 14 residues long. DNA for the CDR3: TGTGCCAGCAGCTTAGGACCGGGGAACTACGAGCAGTACTTC. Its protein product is CASSLGPGNYEQYF.

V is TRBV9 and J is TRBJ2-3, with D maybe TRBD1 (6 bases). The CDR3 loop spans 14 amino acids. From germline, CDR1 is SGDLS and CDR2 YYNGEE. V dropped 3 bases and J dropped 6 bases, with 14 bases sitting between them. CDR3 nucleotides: TGTGCCAGCAGCGGGGACAAAAAGGGGGATACGCAGTATTTT. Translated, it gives CASSGDKKGDTQYF.

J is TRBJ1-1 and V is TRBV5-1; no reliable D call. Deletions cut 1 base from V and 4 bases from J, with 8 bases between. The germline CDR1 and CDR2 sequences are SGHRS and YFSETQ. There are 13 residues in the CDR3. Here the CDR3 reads CASSLSAGTEAFF. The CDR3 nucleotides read TGCGCCAGCAGCTTGTCCGCGGGCACTGAAGCTTTCTTT.

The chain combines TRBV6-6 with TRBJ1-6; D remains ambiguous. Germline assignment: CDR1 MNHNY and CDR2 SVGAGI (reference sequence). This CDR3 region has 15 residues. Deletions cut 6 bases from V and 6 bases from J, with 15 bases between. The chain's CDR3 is CASRTQVSPNSPLHF. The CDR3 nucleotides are TGTGCCAGCAGGACCCAGGTTTCACCTAATTCACCCCTCCACTTT.

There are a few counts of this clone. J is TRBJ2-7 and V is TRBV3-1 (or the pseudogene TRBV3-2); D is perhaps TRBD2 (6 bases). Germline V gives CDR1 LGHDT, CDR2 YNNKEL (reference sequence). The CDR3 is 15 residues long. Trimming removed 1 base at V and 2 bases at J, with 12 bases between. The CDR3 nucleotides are TGTGCCAGCAGCCAAGGGGGGGTGAGTCCCTACGAGCAGTACTTC. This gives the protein CASSQGGVSPYEQYF.

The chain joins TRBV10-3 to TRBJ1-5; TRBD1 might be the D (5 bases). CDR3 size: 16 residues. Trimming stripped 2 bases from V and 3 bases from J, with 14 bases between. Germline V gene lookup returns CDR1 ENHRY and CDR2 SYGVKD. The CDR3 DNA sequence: TGTGCCATCAGTGAGGGGATTCAGGGAAACAATCAGCCCCAGCATTTT. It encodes CAISEGIQGNNQPQHF.

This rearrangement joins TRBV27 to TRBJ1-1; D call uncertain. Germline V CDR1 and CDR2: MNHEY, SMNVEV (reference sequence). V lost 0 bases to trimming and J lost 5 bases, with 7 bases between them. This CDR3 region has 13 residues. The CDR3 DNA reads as TGTGCCAGCAGTTTATCGGGCAGAACTGAAGCTTTCTTT. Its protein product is CASSLSGRTEAFF.

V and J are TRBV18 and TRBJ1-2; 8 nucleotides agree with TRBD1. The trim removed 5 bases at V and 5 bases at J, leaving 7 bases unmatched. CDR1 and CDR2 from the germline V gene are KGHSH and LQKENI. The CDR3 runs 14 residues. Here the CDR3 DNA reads TGTGCCAGCTCATTCGACAGGGGTCTATATGGCTACACCTTC. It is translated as CASSFDRGLYGYTF.

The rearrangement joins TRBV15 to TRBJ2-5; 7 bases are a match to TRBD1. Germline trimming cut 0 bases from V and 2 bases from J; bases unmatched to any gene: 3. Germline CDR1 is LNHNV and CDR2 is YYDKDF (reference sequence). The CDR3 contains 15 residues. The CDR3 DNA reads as TGTGCCACCAGCAGAGATGGGGACAGACAAGAGACCCAGTACTTC. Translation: CATSRDGDRQETQYF.

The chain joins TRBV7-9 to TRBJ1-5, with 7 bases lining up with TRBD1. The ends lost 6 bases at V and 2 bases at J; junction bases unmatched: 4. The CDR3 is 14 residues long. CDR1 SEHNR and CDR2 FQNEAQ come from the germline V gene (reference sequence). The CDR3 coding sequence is TGTGCCAGCAGTCGCACAGGGGGCAATCAGCCCCAGCATTTT. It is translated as CASSRTGGNQPQHF.

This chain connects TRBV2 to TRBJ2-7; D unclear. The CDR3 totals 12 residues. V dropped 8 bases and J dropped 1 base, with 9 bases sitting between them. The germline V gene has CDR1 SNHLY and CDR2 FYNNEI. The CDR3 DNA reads TGTGCCAGCGCACTGCGATCCTACGAGCAGTACTTC. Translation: CASALRSYEQYF. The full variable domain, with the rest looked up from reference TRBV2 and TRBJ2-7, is EPEVTQTPSHQVTQMGQEVILRCVPISNHLYFYWYRQILGQKVEFLVSFYNNEISEKSEIFDDQFSVERPDGSNFTLKIRSTKLEDSAMYFCASALRSYEQYFGPGTRLTVT.

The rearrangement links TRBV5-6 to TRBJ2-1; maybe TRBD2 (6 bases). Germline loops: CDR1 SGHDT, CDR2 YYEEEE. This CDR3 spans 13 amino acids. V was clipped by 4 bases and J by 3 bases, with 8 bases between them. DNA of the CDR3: TGTGCCAGCAGCGCGGGGCTCTACAATGAGCAGTTCTTC. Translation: CASSAGLYNEQFF.

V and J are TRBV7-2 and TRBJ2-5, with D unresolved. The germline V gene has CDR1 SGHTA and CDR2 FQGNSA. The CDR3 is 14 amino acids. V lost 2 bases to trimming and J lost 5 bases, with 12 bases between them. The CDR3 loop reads CASSLSISSETQYF. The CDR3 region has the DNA TGTGCCAGCAGCTTAAGTATTAGCTCGGAGACCCAGTACTTC.